The rows below give T cell receptor beta chains drawn from one sample of a study of response to subunit inactivated influenza vaccine. TCRdb passed the RT-PCR reads through MiXCR, listing each CDR3 protein once. The sample includes approximately 300,000 distinct CDR3 sequences, about 20% of them seen just once. The starting material was PBMCs from blood, obtained less than 22 months after vaccination. The receptor source for this set is a man aged 50 to 69 who received an inactivated influenza vaccine. Each CDR3 is given with its conserved first and last residue. D genes are given only for firm matches. Part of the rows lack a size; the others show once, few, many or a class for expanded clones.

CDR3aa: CASSQEWMYNSPLHF; CDR3nt: TGCGCCAGCAGCCAAGAATGGATGTATAATTCACCCCTCCACTTT; len: 15; abundance: many; v_gene: TRBV4-3; j_gene: TRBJ1-6; d_gene: .
CDR3aa: CASSPGQGIGTDTQYF; CDR3nt: TGTGCCAGCAGTCCGGGACAGGGAATAGGCACAGATACGCAGTATTTT; len: 16; abundance: .; v_gene: TRBV12-3/TRBV12-4; j_gene: TRBJ2-3; d_gene: TRBD1
CDR3aa: CASSLESNQPQHF; CDR3nt: TGTGCCAGCAGCTTGGAGAGCAATCAGCCCCAGCATTTT; len: 13; abundance: few; v_gene: TRBV11-2; j_gene: TRBJ1-5; d_gene: .
CDR3aa: CASSLSDRPTNYGYTF; CDR3nt: TGTGCCAGCAGTCTCTCGGACAGACCGACTAACTATGGCTACACCTTC; len: 16; abundance: few; v_gene: TRBV12-3/TRBV12-4; j_gene: TRBJ1-2; d_gene: .
CDR3aa: CASSRQQNQPQHF; CDR3nt: TGTGCCAGCAGCCGACAGCAAAATCAGCCCCAGCATTTT; len: 13; abundance: many; v_gene: TRBV6-1; j_gene: TRBJ1-5; d_gene: .
CDR3aa: CASSTQGTSGNTIYF; CDR3nt: TGCGCCAGCAGTACGCAGGGGACCTCTGGAAACACCATATATTTT; len: 15; abundance: .; v_gene: TRBV5-1; j_gene: TRBJ1-3; d_gene: .
CDR3aa: CASSYVTGTLSKPQHF; CDR3nt: TGTGCCAGCAGTTACGTGACCGGGACGCTAAGTAAGCCCCAGCATTTT; len: 16; abundance: .; v_gene: TRBV6-2/TRBV6-3; j_gene: TRBJ1-5; d_gene: .
CDR3aa: CAGQGEAFF; CDR3nt: TGTGCCGGACAGGGGGAAGCTTTCTTT; len: 9; abundance: few; v_gene: TRBV12-3/TRBV12-4; j_gene: TRBJ1-1; d_gene: TRBD1
CDR3aa: CASSQGDRRRETQYF; CDR3nt: TGTGCCAGCAGCCAAGGGGACAGGAGACGCGAGACCCAGTACTTC; len: 15; abundance: .; v_gene: TRBV4-2; j_gene: TRBJ2-5; d_gene: TRBD1
CDR3aa: CASAPRDRDYEQYF; CDR3nt: TGCGCCAGTGCGCCCCGGGACAGGGACTACGAGCAGTACTTC; len: 14; abundance: .; v_gene: TRBV5-1; j_gene: TRBJ2-7; d_gene: TRBD1
CDR3aa: CSATDLRTQYF; CDR3nt: TGCAGTGCCACGGATTTGCGGACCCAGTACTTC; len: 11; abundance: few; v_gene: TRBV20-1; j_gene: TRBJ2-5; d_gene: .
CDR3aa: CSARVPLLPGGINEKLFF; CDR3nt: TGCAGTGCTAGAGTCCCGCTCCTCCCCGGAGGGATTAATGAAAAACTGTTTTTT; len: 18; abundance: few; v_gene: TRBV20-1; j_gene: TRBJ1-4; d_gene: .
CDR3aa: CASSFTGGYTF; CDR3nt: TGTGCCAGCAGTTTTACCGGAGGCTACACCTTC; len: 11; abundance: .; v_gene: TRBV28; j_gene: TRBJ1-2; d_gene: .
CDR3aa: CASSTGLVTGELFF; CDR3nt: TGTGCCAGCAGCACCGGACTTGTCACCGGGGAGCTGTTTTTT; len: 14; abundance: few; v_gene: TRBV7-2; j_gene: TRBJ2-2; d_gene: .
CDR3aa: CASSFEQERRYNEQFF; CDR3nt: TGTGCCAGCAGCTTTGAACAGGAAAGACGATACAATGAGCAGTTCTTC; len: 16; abundance: few; v_gene: TRBV13; j_gene: TRBJ2-1; d_gene: .
CDR3aa: CASSLDGGAEETQYF; CDR3nt: TGTGCCAGCAGCTTAGACGGGGGGGCGGAAGAGACCCAGTACTTC; len: 15; abundance: few; v_gene: TRBV11-2; j_gene: TRBJ2-5; d_gene: TRBD2
CDR3aa: CSAQPGQTNYGYTF; CDR3nt: TGCAGTGCACAACCGGGACAGACTAACTATGGCTACACCTTC; len: 14; abundance: .; v_gene: TRBV20-1; j_gene: TRBJ1-2; d_gene: TRBD1
CDR3aa: CASSTTVISSEAFF; CDR3nt: TGTGCCAGTAGTACAACAGTGATTTCGTCTGAAGCTTTCTTT; len: 14; abundance: .; v_gene: TRBV19; j_gene: TRBJ1-1; d_gene: .
CDR3aa: CASSQDWQFLTDTQYF; CDR3nt: TGTGCCAGCAGCCAAGATTGGCAGTTCCTCACAGATACGCAGTATTTT; len: 16; abundance: few; v_gene: TRBV3-1; j_gene: TRBJ2-3; d_gene: .
CDR3aa: CASSGGTGSSYEQYF; CDR3nt: TGTGCCAGCAGTGGAGGGACTGGTTCTTCCTACGAGCAGTACTTC; len: 15; abundance: .; v_gene: TRBV28; j_gene: TRBJ2-7; d_gene: .
CDR3aa: CAWTGETEKLFF; CDR3nt: TGTGCCTGGACAGGGGAGACCGAAAAACTGTTTTTT; len: 12; abundance: .; v_gene: TRBV30; j_gene: TRBJ1-4; d_gene: .
CDR3aa: CASSQKTGGEGTQYF; CDR3nt: TGTGCCAGCAGCCAAAAGACAGGGGGGGAAGGGACCCAGTACTTC; len: 15; abundance: .; v_gene: TRBV7-2; j_gene: TRBJ2-5; d_gene: TRBD1
CDR3aa: CSAVWTSGYEQYF; CDR3nt: TGCAGTGCTGTTTGGACTAGCGGCTACGAGCAGTACTTC; len: 13; abundance: few; v_gene: TRBV20-1; j_gene: TRBJ2-7; d_gene: TRBD2
CDR3aa: CASSLSSGTNEKLFF; CDR3nt: TGTGCCAGCAGCTTATCGTCTGGAACTAATGAAAAACTGTTTTTT; len: 15; abundance: .; v_gene: TRBV11-2; j_gene: TRBJ1-4; d_gene: .
CDR3aa: CSASHRLYKQYF; CDR3nt: TGCAGTGCTAGTCACAGGCTCTACAAGCAGTACTTC; len: 12; abundance: .; v_gene: TRBV20-1; j_gene: TRBJ2-7; d_gene: .
CDR3aa: CSARVLSSYEQYF; CDR3nt: TGCAGTGCTAGAGTCCTAAGCTCCTACGAGCAGTACTTC; len: 13; abundance: once; v_gene: TRBV20-1; j_gene: TRBJ2-7; d_gene: .
CDR3aa: CATSDETSASYEQFF; CDR3nt: TGTGCCACCAGTGACGAGACTAGCGCATCGTATGAGCAGTTCTTC; len: 15; abundance: .; v_gene: TRBV24-1; j_gene: TRBJ2-1; d_gene: TRBD2
CDR3aa: CASRGQVIYNEQFF; CDR3nt: TGTGCCAGCAGAGGACAGGTGATATACAATGAGCAGTTCTTC; len: 14; abundance: .; v_gene: TRBV12-3/TRBV12-4; j_gene: TRBJ2-1; d_gene: TRBD1
CDR3aa: CASSLVVEAGGYTF; CDR3nt: TGTGCCAGCAGCTTGGTCGTCGAGGCAGGGGGCTACACCTTC; len: 14; abundance: few; v_gene: TRBV5-4; j_gene: TRBJ1-2; d_gene: .
CDR3aa: CASRRRELTYEQYF; CDR3nt: TGTGCCAGCAGGCGGCGAGAGTTGACCTACGAGCAGTACTTC; len: 14; abundance: .; v_gene: TRBV27; j_gene: TRBJ2-7; d_gene: .
CDR3aa: CASHTGAEAFF; CDR3nt: TGTGCCAGCCATACAGGGGCTGAAGCTTTCTTT; len: 11; abundance: few; v_gene: TRBV6-2/TRBV6-3; j_gene: TRBJ1-1; d_gene: TRBD1
CDR3aa: CASSHGQGNTGELFF; CDR3nt: TGTGCCAGCAGCCACGGACAGGGGAACACCGGGGAGCTGTTTTTT; len: 15; abundance: few; v_gene: TRBV5-8; j_gene: TRBJ2-2; d_gene: TRBD1
CDR3aa: CSARSRDYQETQYF; CDR3nt: TGCAGTGCTAGGTCGCGGGACTATCAAGAGACCCAGTACTTC; len: 14; abundance: few; v_gene: TRBV20-1; j_gene: TRBJ2-5; d_gene: TRBD2
CDR3aa: CSARPRGRIKYEQYF; CDR3nt: TGCAGTGCTAGACCCCGGGGACGGATAAAATACGAGCAGTACTTC; len: 15; abundance: few; v_gene: TRBV20-1; j_gene: TRBJ2-7; d_gene: .
CDR3aa: CASSLGRGRTEAFF; CDR3nt: TGCGCCAGCAGCTTGGGGAGGGGGCGAACTGAAGCTTTCTTT; len: 14; abundance: few; v_gene: TRBV5-1; j_gene: TRBJ1-1; d_gene: TRBD1
CDR3aa: CSVALTGELFF; CDR3nt: TGCAGCGTTGCATTGACCGGGGAGCTGTTTTTT; len: 11; abundance: few; v_gene: TRBV29-1; j_gene: TRBJ2-2; d_gene: .
CDR3aa: CASSDQLAVPLSDEQFF; CDR3nt: TGTGCCAGCAGCGATCAACTAGCGGTACCCCTTTCCGATGAGCAGTTCTTC; len: 17; abundance: .; v_gene: TRBV9; j_gene: TRBJ2-1; d_gene: TRBD2
CDR3aa: CASSQNSGSREKLFF; CDR3nt: TGCGCCAGCAGCCAGAATTCGGGGAGTAGGGAAAAACTGTTTTTT; len: 15; abundance: few; v_gene: TRBV4-3; j_gene: TRBJ1-4; d_gene: .
CDR3aa: CASSQEVLGANNEQFF; CDR3nt: TGTGCCAGCAGCCAAGAAGTCCTAGGCGCGAACAATGAGCAGTTCTTC; len: 16; abundance: .; v_gene: TRBV4-2; j_gene: TRBJ2-1; d_gene: .
CDR3aa: CASSSDTNYGYTF; CDR3nt: TGTGCCAGCAGCTCGGACACGAACTATGGCTACACCTTC; len: 13; abundance: few; v_gene: TRBV11-2; j_gene: TRBJ1-2; d_gene: .
CDR3aa: CASKTASGYNEQLF; CDR3nt: TGTGCCAGCAAAACGGCTAGCGGTTACAATGAGCAGTTATTC; len: 14; abundance: .; v_gene: TRBV28; j_gene: TRBJ2-1; d_gene: TRBD2